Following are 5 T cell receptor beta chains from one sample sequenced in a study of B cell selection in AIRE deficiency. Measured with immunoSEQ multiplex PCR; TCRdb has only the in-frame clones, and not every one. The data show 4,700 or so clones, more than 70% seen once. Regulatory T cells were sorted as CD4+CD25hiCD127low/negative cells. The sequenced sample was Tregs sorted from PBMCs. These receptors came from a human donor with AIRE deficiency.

CDR3: CASSFLRYGYTF. The CDR3 nucleotides are TGTGCCAGCAGTTTTCTCCGCTATGGCTACACCTTC. The gene calls are TRBV6-5 and TRBJ1-2; D is unresolved. Germline V CDR1 and CDR2: MNHEY, SVGAGI. CDR3 length: 12 residues. V was shortened by 4 bases and J by 4 bases, with 7 bases between the two germline ends.

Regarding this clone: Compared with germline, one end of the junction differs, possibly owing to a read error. The CDR3 loop is CASSSDRTNEQFF. DNA of the CDR3: TGTGCTAGCAGCTCCGACAGGACCAATGAGCAGTTCTTC. V gene TRBV7-7 combines with J gene TRBJ2-1; weak D call: TRBD1 (6 bases). Germline-derived CDR1 and CDR2 are SSHAT and FNYEAQ (reference sequence). The CDR3 extends over 13 amino acids.

CDR3 residues: CASSQNGGSNQPQHF. CDR3 sequence (DNA): TGTGCCAGCAGCCAAAACGGGGGCAGCAATCAGCCCCAGCATTTT. The chain links TRBV7-2 to TRBJ1-5, with D possibly being TRBD1 (6 bases). Trimming shortened V by 5 bases and J by 1 base, and 12 bases separated the two germline ends. Germline CDR1 is SGHTA and CDR2 is FQGNSA. The CDR3 has 15 amino acids.

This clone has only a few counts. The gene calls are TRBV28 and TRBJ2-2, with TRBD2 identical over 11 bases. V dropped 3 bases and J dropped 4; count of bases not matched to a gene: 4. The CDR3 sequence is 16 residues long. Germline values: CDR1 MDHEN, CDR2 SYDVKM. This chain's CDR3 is CASSLLSGGGTGELFF. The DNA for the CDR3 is TGTGCCAGCAGTTTGCTTAGCGGGGGGGGCACCGGGGAGCTGTTTTTT.

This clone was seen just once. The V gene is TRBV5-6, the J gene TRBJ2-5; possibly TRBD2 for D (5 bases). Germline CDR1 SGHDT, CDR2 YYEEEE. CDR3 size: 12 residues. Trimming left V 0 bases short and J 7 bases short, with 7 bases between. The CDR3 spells CASSLERGTQYF. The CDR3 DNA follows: TGTGCCAGCAGCTTGGAACGGGGGACCCAGTACTTC.